The clone carrying this T cell receptor beta chain came up a few times. What it recognizes is unknown. The data originate from a study of cytomegalovirus exposure and HLA in healthy donors. Study overall: A later analysis reported the 100 to 150 validation repertoires used the same platform as the 550 to 700 first-cohort repertoires. Study-wide findings and caveats: Usually a TCR sequence was rare, but some public TCRs were found in many donors. Three of the chains that were CMV-associated were confirmed in vitro to be specific for CMV antigens.

The method was immunoSEQ multiplex PCR; TCRdb's version includes in-frame clones alone and lacks a portion of them. The table has approximately 260,000 clones, approximately 83% seen once; the top ten hold around 1.3%. The donors were part of the validation cohort, which consisted of about 120 subjects and was separate from the first cohort of several hundred subjects. Germline lookup yields CDR1 LNHDA and CDR2 SQIVND (reference sequence). The CDR3 length is 13 residues. V lost 3 bases and J lost 8; bases outside the gene matches: 2. This rearrangement joins TRBV19 to TRBJ1-2; 11 positions agree with TRBD1. Specimen: PBMCs. The receptor was isolated from a woman younger than 45 in good health and CMV-seropositive. CDR3 nucleotides: TGTGCCAGTAGTATGGGACAGGGGGGGGGCTACACCTTC. It codes for CASSMGQGGGYTF.